The 28 T cell receptor beta chains below come from one sample, sequenced in a study of identical twins. Via MiXCR, TCRdb re-called the 5' RACE reads, giving one row per CDR3 protein. The repertoire has fewer than 650,000 distinct CDR3 sequences, 7.1% of them found once; the top ten carry about 1.6%. The same sample was also used in a study of yellow fever vaccine responses in identical twins.

Sequences were obtained from PBMCs. These receptors were collected from a woman between 18 and 29 years old in good health.

The chain combines TRBV14 with TRBJ2-7, with D possibly matching TRBD2 (5 bases). The V end lost 0 bases, the J end lost 0 bases, and 9 bases lay between the germline ends. The germline CDR1 and CDR2 sequences are SGHDN and FVKESK. The CDR3 consists of 15 residues. The CDR3 DNA follows: TGTGCCAGCAGCCAAGAGAGACTACCCTCCTACGAGCAGTACTTC. Protein product: CASSQERLPSYEQYF. Supplemented by reference TRBV14 and TRBJ2-7, the full variable domain reads EAGVTQFPSHSVIEKGQTVTLRCDPISGHDNLYWYRRVMGKEIKFLLHFVKESKQDESGMPNNRFLAERTGGTYSTLKVQPAELEDSGVYFCASSQERLPSYEQYFGPGTRLTVT.

The V call is TRBV20-1, the J call TRBJ2-1; 8 bases align to TRBD2. Trimming at V came to 1 base and at J to 1 base, leaving 6 bases not matched to a gene. Germline-derived CDR1 and CDR2 are DFQATT and SNEGSKA (reference sequence). The CDR3 loop spans 16 amino acids. CDR3 sequence (DNA): TGCAGTGCTAGAGGGGGCCGGGAGGGGTCCTACAATGAGCAGTTCTTC. This translates into CSARGGREGSYNEQFF.

This chain links TRBV10-3 with TRBJ2-1, with TRBD2 as a possible D gene (6 bases). Trimming took 3 bases from V and 9 from J, leaving 9 bases between them. The CDR3 runs 12 residues. Germline CDR1 reads ENHRY; CDR2 reads SYGVKD. CDR3 sequence reads: CAISEGGFEQFF. CDR3 nucleotide sequence: TGTGCCATCAGTGAAGGAGGGTTTGAGCAGTTCTTC.

The chain carries TRBV6-1 and TRBJ1-1; D unresolved. The CDR3 covers 13 residues. CDR1 and CDR2 from the germline V gene are MNHNS and SASEGT. The V and J ends lost 7 bases and 10 bases respectively, with 19 bases between them. The CDR3 here is CASIPSASSGAFF. CDR3 nucleotide sequence: TGTGCCAGCATACCCTCGGCCTCTTCAGGAGCTTTCTTT.

The V and J genes are TRBV3-1 and TRBJ2-2; D is possibly TRBD2 (5 bases). Per the germline V gene, CDR1 is LGHDT and CDR2 is YNNKEL (reference sequence). Trimming removed 4 bases from V and 0 bases from J, with 15 bases in between. The CDR3 extends over 17 amino acids. CDR3 region: CASSRRGPAANTGELFF. CDR3 nucleotides: TGTGCCAGCAGCCGCCGAGGGCCTGCCGCGAACACCGGGGAGCTGTTTTTT.

This clonotype was observed at least ten times. The genes are TRBV29-1 and TRBJ2-1; tentatively, D is TRBD1 (5 bases). With 0 bases removed from V and 8 bases from J, the gap between germline ends came to 8 bases. There are 12 residues in the CDR3. Germline loops: CDR1 SQVTM, CDR2 ANQGSEA. DNA of the CDR3: TGCAGCGTTGAAGATCTCAGGGATGAGCAGTTCTTC. This gives the protein CSVEDLRDEQFF.

The chain joins TRBV29-1 to TRBJ2-2, with D possibly TRBD2 on 5 matching bases. The V end lost 7 bases, the J end lost 0 bases, and 12 bases lay between the germline ends. The CDR3 length is 14 residues. Germline V gene data show CDR1 as SQVTM and CDR2 as ANQGSEA. The CDR3 region is CSGLGRANTGELFF. CDR3 in DNA: TGCAGCGGATTAGGGAGAGCGAACACCGGGGAGCTGTTTTTT.

This clonotype was found many times. V gene TRBV7-2 combines with J gene TRBJ2-1; 8 nucleotides match TRBD2. V lost 5 bases, J lost 1 base, and 7 bases stayed unmatched. The CDR3 covers 16 residues. Germline V gene lookup returns CDR1 SGHTA and CDR2 FQGNSA. The CDR3 is CASSPGGGSSYNEQFF. CDR3 coding DNA: TGTGCCAGCAGCCCTGGCGGGGGGTCTTCCTACAATGAGCAGTTCTTC.

This clonotype was recorded at least ten times. V gene TRBV28 combines with J gene TRBJ2-1; TRBD2 matches at 11 bases. V was clipped by 7 bases and J by 3 bases; unmatched bases: 11. There are 17 residues in the CDR3. The germline V gene has CDR1 MDHEN and CDR2 SYDVKM. CDR3 in amino acids: CASTQLTSGTNYNEQFF. The CDR3 DNA follows: TGTGCCAGCACTCAGTTGACTAGCGGGACGAACTACAATGAGCAGTTCTTC.

This chain links TRBV2 with TRBJ2-5, with D perhaps TRBD1 (6 bases). CDR3 length: 13 amino acids. With 6 bases removed from V and 14 bases from J, the gap between germline ends came to 22 bases. CDR1 is SNHLY and CDR2 is FYNNEI in the germline V gene. CDR3 in amino acids: CASRGTRDTISYF. In nucleotides, the CDR3 is TGTGCCAGCAGGGGGACACGGGATACGATCTCTTACTTC.

This clonotype showed up just a few times. The chain carries TRBV7-2 and TRBJ2-1; 9 nucleotides line up with TRBD2. The length of the CDR3 is 15 residues. Trimming cost V 3 bases and J 6 bases; bases outside gene matches: 6. From germline, CDR1 is SGHTA and CDR2 FQGNSA. In nucleotides, the CDR3 is TGTGCCAGCAGCTTCAGACTAGCGGAAACCAATGAGCAGTTCTTC. It specifies CASSFRLAETNEQFF. Together with reference TRBV7-2 and TRBJ2-1, the CDR3 gives the full variable domain: GAGVSQSPSNKVTEKGKDVELRCDPISGHTALYWYRQSLGQGLEFLIYFQGNSAPDKSGLPSDRFSAERTGGSVSTLTIQRTQQEDSAVYLCASSFRLAETNEQFFGPGTRLTVL.

This chain uses TRBV2 with TRBJ1-2; tentatively, D is TRBD1 (6 bases). The V gene lost 4 bases and the J gene lost 4 bases, with 19 bases spanning the gap. CDR1 is SNHLY, CDR2 FYNNEI, per germline. This CDR3 comprises 16 residues. CDR3 nucleotide sequence: TGTGCCAGCAGTGTGGAGGGGGGCAGCTCCTCCTATGGCTACACCTTC. As protein: CASSVEGGSSSYGYTF.

This clonotype was observed many times. Compared with germline, one end of the junction differs, possibly owing to a read error. CDR3 sequence reads: CASSRGQGNTEAFF. The CDR3, as DNA: TGTGCCAGCAGTAGGGGACAGGGGAACACTGAAGCTTTCTTT. The chain uses TRBV5-1 and TRBJ1-1; TRBD1 matches 9 bases. Germline CDR1 is SGHRS and CDR2 is YFSETQ. The CDR3 sequence is 14 residues long.

The V and J genes are TRBV9 and TRBJ2-3, with D unresolved. Germline V gives CDR1 SGDLS, CDR2 YYNGEE. Trimming left V 3 bases short and J 2 bases short, with 7 bases between. The CDR3 is 13 residues long. The CDR3 loop reads CASSETPTDTQYF. CDR3 bases: TGTGCCAGCAGCGAGACACCCACAGATACGCAGTATTTT.

This rearrangement joins TRBV5-4 to TRBJ2-1; 7 bases are a match to TRBD2. After removal of 4 bases from V and 8 bases from J, the junction contained 15 bases not matched to a gene. From germline, CDR1 is SGHNT and CDR2 YYREEE (reference sequence). CDR3 size: 16 residues. The CDR3 spells CASSPLGGPGVDEQFF. In DNA form, the CDR3 reads TGTGCCAGCAGCCCCCTGGGAGGGCCGGGGGTTGATGAGCAGTTCTTC.

This clonotype was detected a few times. The CDR3 loop reads CATSGGRANTGELFF. The CDR3 region has the DNA TGTGCCACCAGCGGAGGACGGGCGAACACCGGGGAGCTGTTTTTT. The rearrangement uses TRBV15 and TRBJ2-2, with D perhaps TRBD2 (5 bases). Germline CDR1 reads LNHNV; CDR2 reads YYDKDF (reference sequence). V lost 5 bases, J lost 0 bases, and 10 bases lay in between. The CDR3 sequence is 15 residues long.

This clonotype was recorded a few times. The chain carries TRBV28 and TRBJ2-3; maybe TRBD2 (6 bases). Germline loops: CDR1 MDHEN, CDR2 SYDVKM. CDR3 length: 12 amino acids. The germline V and J ends were trimmed by 3 bases and 7 bases, with 8 bases remaining between them. The CDR3 bases are TGTGCCAGCAGTTTGACTAGAAATACGCAGTATTTT. Residues: CASSLTRNTQYF. Complete variable domain (other parts from reference TRBV28 and TRBJ2-3): DVKVTQSSRYLVKRTGEKVFLECVQDMDHENMFWYRQDPGLGLRLIYFSYDVKMKEKGDIPEGYSVSREKKERFSLILESASTNQTSMYLCASSLTRNTQYFGPGTRLTVL.

The V gene is TRBV4-2, the J gene TRBJ2-1, with D unclear. V lost 1 base and J lost 8, with 9 bases in between. CDR1 and CDR2 from the germline V gene are LGHNA and YNFKEQ. This CDR3 has 13 amino acids. The CDR3 region is CASSQVPGYEQFF. DNA for the CDR3: TGTGCCAGCAGCCAAGTTCCGGGCTATGAGCAGTTCTTC.

The chain uses TRBV7-8 and TRBJ1-6; no clear D. V lost 5 bases and J lost 8, with 25 bases in between. Per germline, CDR1 SGHVS and CDR2 FQNEAQ. This CDR3 is 18 amino acids long. CDR3 nucleotides: TGTGCCAGCAGCCATCCTTCGTGGATATATAACTTAGATTCACCCCTCCACTTT. Protein: CASSHPSWIYNLDSPLHF.

In this sample, this clonotype turned up a few times. The chain is built from TRBV19 and TRBJ2-1; TRBD1 might be the D (6 bases). Trimming cost V 3 bases and J 5 bases, with 14 bases left between them. In germline, CDR1 is LNHDA, CDR2 SQIVND (reference sequence). There are 15 residues in the CDR3. The DNA of the CDR3 is TGTGCCAGTAGTATCGTAGCAGGGGATAACAATGAGCAGTTCTTC. As protein: CASSIVAGDNNEQFF.

This clonotype was counted many times. The rearrangement links TRBV12-3 or TRBV12-4 to TRBJ1-6; D is perhaps TRBD1 (6 bases). The CDR3 covers 14 residues. Trimming took 1 base from V and 10 from J, leaving 11 bases between them. DNA of the CDR3: TGTGCCAGCAGTTTAGGTCCAGGGGAGTCACCCCTCCACTTT. It yields the protein CASSLGPGESPLHF.

This clonotype has more than one count but fewer than ten. This chain connects TRBV29-1 to TRBJ1-1, with unresolved D. V lost 1 base to trimming and J lost 6 bases, with 9 bases between them. The CDR3 contains 12 residues. CDR1 and CDR2 from the germline V gene are SQVTM and ANQGSEA. The CDR3, as DNA: TGCAGCGTTGAAGCTGATAGGGCTGAAGCTTTCTTT. Translating gives CSVEADRAEAFF. The entire variable domain, with the rest obtained from reference TRBV29-1 and TRBJ1-1, is as follows: SAVISQKPSRDICQRGTSLTIQCQVDSQVTMMFWYRQQPGQSLTLIATANQGSEATYESGFVIDKFPISRPNLTFSTLTVSNMSPEDSSIYLCSVEADRAEAFFGQGTRLTVV.

This clonotype was detected many times. The rearrangement uses TRBV5-1 and TRBJ1-4; no clear D. V lost 4 bases and J 5 bases, leaving 6 bases between the germline ends. The germline gives CDR1 SGHRS, CDR2 YFSETQ. The CDR3 runs 12 residues. CDR3 region: CASSGRNEKLFF. CDR3 DNA sequence: TGCGCCAGCAGCGGACGGAATGAAAAACTGTTTTTT.

This clonotype occurred many times. This chain connects TRBV10-3 to TRBJ2-5; D is tentatively TRBD1 or TRBD2 (5 bases each). Per the germline V gene, CDR1 is ENHRY and CDR2 is SYGVKD. This CDR3 contains 16 residues. Deletions cut 0 bases from V and 5 bases from J, with 16 bases between. CDR3 bases: TGTGCCATCAGTGAGTCGAGGGACCTTAAAGGGGAGACCCAGTACTTC. Amino acids: CAISESRDLKGETQYF.

J is TRBJ1-5 and V is TRBV29-1; tentative D call: TRBD1 (5 bases). The CDR3 covers 13 residues. The germline V gene encodes CDR1 SQVTM and CDR2 ANQGSEA. The V end was cut by 8 bases, the J end by 3 bases, with 14 bases between. CDR3 loop: CSTQTATNQPQHF. The CDR3 DNA sequence: TGCAGCACCCAGACAGCGACCAATCAGCCCCAGCATTTT. The full variable domain, completed using reference TRBV29-1 and TRBJ1-5, is SAVISQKPSRDICQRGTSLTIQCQVDSQVTMMFWYRQQPGQSLTLIATANQGSEATYESGFVIDKFPISRPNLTFSTLTVSNMSPEDSSIYLCSTQTATNQPQHFGDGTRLSIL.

Only a few counts were recorded for this clonotype. This chain connects TRBV12-3 or TRBV12-4 to TRBJ2-3; 10 bases are shared with TRBD1. The CDR3 is made up of 17 amino acids. J was trimmed by 4 bases and V by 1 base; bases with no gene match: 8. The CDR3 nucleotides are TGTGCCAGCAGTTTAGGTCTCCCCGGACAGGGGGCAGATACGCAGTATTTT. Translating it yields CASSLGLPGQGADTQYF.

This clonotype was observed a few times. V gene TRBV5-4 combines with J gene TRBJ2-4, with D possibly matching TRBD1 (7 bases). Trimming left V 3 bases short and J 0 bases short, with 10 bases between. CDR3 size: 15 residues. Per germline, CDR1 SGHNT and CDR2 YYREEE (reference sequence). The CDR3 DNA reads TGTGCCAGCAGCTGGCAGGGGGGAGCCAAAAACATTCAGTACTTC. It specifies CASSWQGGAKNIQYF.

This clonotype was recorded at least ten times. The chain is built from TRBV15 and TRBJ1-6, with D unclear. This CDR3 spans 17 amino acids. V shed 1 base and J shed 0 bases, with 10 bases lying between them. Germline CDR1 LNHNV, CDR2 YYDKDF (reference sequence). The CDR3 sequence is CATSRVRESSYNSPLHF. The CDR3 DNA reads as TGTGCCACCAGCAGAGTAAGGGAAAGCTCCTATAATTCACCCCTCCACTTT.